The source of this T cell receptor (beta chain) is a study of cytomegalovirus exposure and HLA in healthy donors. Use of 60 Vbeta and 13 Jbeta primers characterized the PCR. Profiling relied on immunoSEQ multiplex PCR, and the TCRdb table lists in-frame clones only, not all of them. The sample holds 95,000 to 150,000 clones, more than 60% seen once. Germline CDR1 is LGHNA and CDR2 is YNFKEQ. The CDR3 is made up of 14 amino acids. V lost 0 bases, J lost 0 bases, and 5 bases lay in between. The rearrangement joins TRBV4-2 to TRBJ1-2, with D unclear. Sequenced material: PBMCs. The receptor's source is a young man in good health and CMV-seronegative. CDR3 sequence: CASSQDLTNYGYTF. The CDR3 DNA follows: TGTGCCAGCAGCCAAGATCTTACTAACTATGGCTACACCTTC.